Presented here are 17 T cell receptor beta chains from one specimen sequenced in a study of cytomegalovirus exposure and HLA in healthy donors. A multiplex PCR was run with 60 Vbeta primers and 13 Jbeta primers. Sequencing was performed with immunoSEQ multiplex PCR; in TCRdb, only in-frame clones are kept and a portion is missing. The sample holds around 54,000 clones, more than 70% seen once. Sequences were obtained from PBMCs. The receptors come from a woman aged 18-29 years in good health and CMV-seronegative.

This chain joins TRBV10-3 and TRBJ2-3; the D is unclear. The length of the CDR3 is 15 residues. CDR1 ENHRY and CDR2 SYGVKD come from the germline V gene. Trimming left V 0 bases short and J 3 bases short, with 10 bases between. CDR3 in amino acids: CAISESHTKTDTQYF. DNA of the CDR3: TGTGCCATCAGTGAGTCACACACGAAGACAGATACGCAGTATTTT.

Worth noting for this clone: A read error may produce the germline difference seen at one junction end. The rearrangement joins TRBV27 to TRBJ2-6, with D possibly being TRBD1 (5 bases). CDR3 length equals 17 residues. Per the germline V gene, CDR1 is MNHEY and CDR2 is SMNVEV (reference sequence). The CDR3 DNA sequence: TGTGCCAGCAGCCCGACCCCAGATTGGGAAGGGGCCAACGGCCTGACTTTC. Amino acids: CASSPTPDWEGANGLTF.

CDR3 residues: CASSQGSGSSYNEQFF. Written as DNA, the CDR3 is TGTGCCAGCAGCCAAGGCAGCGGGAGCTCCTACAATGAGCAGTTCTTC. The chain joins TRBV14 to TRBJ2-1, with 8 bases that match TRBD2. Germline values: CDR1 SGHDN, CDR2 FVKESK. V was pared by 1 base and J by 0 bases, with 2 bases of the junction left unmatched. This CDR3 has 16 residues.

The V and J genes are TRBV25-1 and TRBJ2-5; D perhaps matches TRBD2 (5 bases). In germline, CDR1 is MGHDK, CDR2 SYGVNS. CDR3 length equals 14 residues. V was cut by 3 bases and J by 1 base, with 9 bases left in between. The CDR3 here is CASSDFGSQETQYF. In nucleotides, the CDR3 is TGTGCCAGCAGTGACTTTGGGAGCCAAGAGACCCAGTACTTC.

The chain recombines TRBV6-4 with TRBJ1-1; the match to TRBD1 covers 10 bases. CDR1 MRHNA and CDR2 SNTAGT come from the germline V gene. V was clipped by 9 bases and J by 5 bases; unmatched bases: 6. The CDR3 runs 13 residues. CDR3 DNA sequence: TGTGCCAGTTCCCCGGGACAGGGGACTGAAGCTTTCTTT. Protein sequence: CASSPGQGTEAFF.

In this sample, this clone turned up a few times. This chain connects TRBV5-1 to TRBJ2-3; 7 nucleotides align to TRBD1. Unmatched junction bases numbered 8, after V lost 0 bases and J lost 1 base. Germline V gene lookup returns CDR1 SGHRS and CDR2 YFSETQ. The CDR3 loop spans 17 amino acids. CDR3 sequence: CASSLVGTVGRTDTQYF. The CDR3 bases are TGCGCCAGCAGCTTGGTCGGGACAGTGGGACGCACAGATACGCAGTATTTT.

Regarding this clone: One end of the junction fails to match germline, which may point to a read error. The chain combines TRBV29-1 with TRBJ2-6; 7 nucleotides match TRBD1. Germline V gene sequence: CDR1 SQVTM, CDR2 ANQGSEA. The CDR3 runs 17 residues. The CDR3 protein is CSGSCRDRLPGANGLTF. The CDR3 DNA reads TGCAGCGGGAGCTGCCGGGACAGATTACCTGGGGCCAACGGCCTGACTTTC.

The chain carries TRBV11-2 and TRBJ1-5; no firm D call. Trimming removed 5 bases from V and 5 bases from J, with 16 bases in between. The CDR3 length is 15 residues. The germline V gene encodes CDR1 SGHAT and CDR2 FQNNGV. The CDR3 DNA sequence: TGTGCCAGCAGCCAGCGGTCAGGAGTGGATCAGCCCCAGCATTTT. Its protein product is CASSQRSGVDQPQHF.

The gene calls are TRBV4-1 and TRBJ2-1; TRBD2 aligns across 10 bases. V trimming: 0 bases; J trimming: 8 bases; junction bases outside the gene matches: 10. There are 17 residues in the CDR3. The V gene's germline CDR1 is MGHRA and CDR2 YSYEKL. CDR3 sequence (DNA): TGCGCCAGCAGCCAAGATGAAGAACTAGCGGGATTGGATGAGCAGTTCTTC. Translated: CASSQDEELAGLDEQFF.

The chain is built from TRBV6-6 and TRBJ1-1; no definite D call. The germline V gene encodes CDR1 MNHNY and CDR2 SVGAGI (reference sequence). The CDR3 consists of 11 residues. Trimming left V 2 bases short and J 8 bases short, with 6 bases between. DNA for the CDR3: TGTGCCAGCAGTTACACGGGAGAAGCTTTCTTT. The encoded protein is CASSYTGEAFF.

The chain is built from TRBV28 and TRBJ1-5; the D is unclear. CDR1 and CDR2 (germline): MDHEN, SYDVKM. Between the trimmed V and J ends, which lost 5 bases and 4 bases, there was a span of 6 bases. The CDR3 has 12 amino acids. The CDR3 sequence: CASSPLNQPQHF. CDR3 sequence (DNA): TGTGCCAGCAGTCCTTTGAATCAGCCCCAGCATTTT.

CDR3 in amino acids: CASRPASGRGYTF. The CDR3 DNA is TGTGCCAGCAGACCCGCGTCAGGTCGGGGCTACACCTTC. This sequence joins TRBV14 and TRBJ1-2, with unresolved D. Germline CDR1 and CDR2: SGHDN and FVKESK. This CDR3 is built from 13 residues. V was cut by 6 bases and J by 8 bases, with 16 bases left in between.

The J gene is TRBJ2-1, the V gene TRBV5-1, with D perhaps matching TRBD2 (7 bases). Trimming stripped 7 bases from V and 3 bases from J, with 20 bases between. The CDR3 loop spans 16 amino acids. In germline, CDR1 is SGHRS, CDR2 YFSETQ. This CDR3 reads CASGPWGGRDYNEQFF. In DNA, the CDR3 is TGCGCCAGCGGCCCCTGGGGGGGGCGAGACTACAATGAGCAGTTCTTC.

V gene TRBV11-2 combines with J gene TRBJ2-1; the D gene is possibly TRBD2 (7 bases). The V gene's germline CDR1 is SGHAT and CDR2 FQNNGV. Trimming removed 3 bases at V and 5 bases at J, with 11 bases between. This CDR3 region has 14 residues. The CDR3 region is CASSLSGTNNEQFF. For the CDR3, the DNA is TGTGCCAGCAGCTTGAGCGGGACAAACAATGAGCAGTTCTTC.

A remark on this clone: One junction end does not reproduce the germline sequence, and a read error may be involved. The V gene is TRBV6-4, the J gene TRBJ2-6; TRBD1 matches at 10 bases. This CDR3 region has 16 residues. CDR1 MRHNA and CDR2 SNTAGT come from the germline V gene. The CDR3 reads CASSETGGSGANGLTF. CDR3 in DNA: TGTGCCAGCAGTGAGACAGGGGGCTCTGGGGCCAACGGCCTGACTTTC.

V and J are TRBV15 and TRBJ2-1; 8 bases align to TRBD2. The CDR3 covers 16 residues. Germline V gene lookup returns CDR1 LNHNV and CDR2 YYDKDF (reference sequence). V gave up 8 bases and J gave up 3 bases; unmatched junction bases: 12. CDR3 loop: CATHASGSRFYNEQFF. For the CDR3, the DNA is TGTGCCACCCACGCTAGCGGGTCCAGGTTCTACAATGAGCAGTTCTTC.

This chain connects TRBV7-9 to TRBJ1-3; 8 bases align to TRBD1. CDR1 and CDR2 (germline): SEHNR, FQNEAQ (reference sequence). CDR3 length: 14 amino acids. Trimming cost V 5 bases and J 7 bases; bases outside gene matches: 7. The CDR3 reads CASSPGQGRNTIYF. The CDR3 nucleotides are TGTGCCAGCAGCCCCGGACAGGGTCGGAACACCATATATTTT. Drawing the rest from reference TRBV7-9 and TRBJ1-3, the complete variable domain is DTGVSQNPRHKITKRGQNVTFRCDPISEHNRLYWYRQTLGQGPEFLTYFQNEAQLEKSRLLSDRFSAERPKGSFSTLEIQRTEQGDSAMYLCASSPGQGRNTIYFGEGSWLTVV.